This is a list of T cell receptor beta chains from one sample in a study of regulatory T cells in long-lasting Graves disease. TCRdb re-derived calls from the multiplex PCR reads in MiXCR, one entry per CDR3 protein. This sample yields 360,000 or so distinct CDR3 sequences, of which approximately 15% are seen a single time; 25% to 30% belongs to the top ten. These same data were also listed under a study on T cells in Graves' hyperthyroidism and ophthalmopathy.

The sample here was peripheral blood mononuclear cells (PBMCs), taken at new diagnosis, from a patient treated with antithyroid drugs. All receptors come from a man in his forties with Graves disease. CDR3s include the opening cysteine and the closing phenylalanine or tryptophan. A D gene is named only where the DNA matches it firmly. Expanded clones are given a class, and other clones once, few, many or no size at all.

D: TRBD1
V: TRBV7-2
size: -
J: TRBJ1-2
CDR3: CASSLGQINGYTF

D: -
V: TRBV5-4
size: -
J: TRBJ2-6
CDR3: CASSVGGAVSGANVLTF

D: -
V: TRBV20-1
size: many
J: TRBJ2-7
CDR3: CSARLPLIASYEQYF

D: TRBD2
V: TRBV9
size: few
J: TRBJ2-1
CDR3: CASSVGGGPLSSYNEQFF

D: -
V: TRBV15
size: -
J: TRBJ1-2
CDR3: CATSRPRTATFYGYTF

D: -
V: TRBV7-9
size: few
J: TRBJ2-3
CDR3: CASSEGGSTDTQYF

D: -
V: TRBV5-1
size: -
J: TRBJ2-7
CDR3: CACSLAYQGISYEQYF

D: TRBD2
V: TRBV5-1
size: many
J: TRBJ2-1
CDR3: CASSLDWGGQFF

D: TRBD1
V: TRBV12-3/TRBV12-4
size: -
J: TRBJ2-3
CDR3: CASTGQGVLDTQYF

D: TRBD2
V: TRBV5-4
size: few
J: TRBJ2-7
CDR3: CASSLQRRGGTYEQYF

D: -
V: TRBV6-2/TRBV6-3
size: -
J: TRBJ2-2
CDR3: CASRRGRYTGGELFF

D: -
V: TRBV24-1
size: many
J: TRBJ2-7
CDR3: CATPKTRTSYEQYF

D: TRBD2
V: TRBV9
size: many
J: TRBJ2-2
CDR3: CASSVEAGGQTGELFF

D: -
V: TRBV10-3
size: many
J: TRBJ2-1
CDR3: CAISESANYNEQFF

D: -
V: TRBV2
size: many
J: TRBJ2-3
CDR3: CASSARVSTDTQYF

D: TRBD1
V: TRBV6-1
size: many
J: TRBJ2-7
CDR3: CASMYGTGTYEQYF

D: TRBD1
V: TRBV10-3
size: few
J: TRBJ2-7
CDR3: CAISVGTGAYEQYF

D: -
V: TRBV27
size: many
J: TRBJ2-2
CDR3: CASSLRVGGTGELFF

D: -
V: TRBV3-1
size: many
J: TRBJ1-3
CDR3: CASRDTYSGNTIYF

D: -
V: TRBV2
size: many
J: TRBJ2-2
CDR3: CASSGEVGGELFF

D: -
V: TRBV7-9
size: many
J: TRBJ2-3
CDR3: CASVEGFGRTDTQYF

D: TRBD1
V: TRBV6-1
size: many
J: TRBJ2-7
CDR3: CASTKDPGQGGYEQYF

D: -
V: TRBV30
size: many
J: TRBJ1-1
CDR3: CAWSSTAYTEAFF

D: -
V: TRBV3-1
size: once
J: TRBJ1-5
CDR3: CASSQDGVQPQHF

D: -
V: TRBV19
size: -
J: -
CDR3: CASSISGYGAQYF

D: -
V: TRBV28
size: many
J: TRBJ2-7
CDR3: CASRTLASYEQYF

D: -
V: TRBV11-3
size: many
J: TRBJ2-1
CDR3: CASSLAADTNNEQFF

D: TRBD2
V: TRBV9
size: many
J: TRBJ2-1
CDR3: CASSPTSGYNEQFF

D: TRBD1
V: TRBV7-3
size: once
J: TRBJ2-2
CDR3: CASSYGQGMDTGELFF

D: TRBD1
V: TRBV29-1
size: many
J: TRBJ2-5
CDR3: CSVEGQTGRGQETQYF

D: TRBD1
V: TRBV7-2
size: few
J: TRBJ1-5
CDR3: CASSLGQGTRSNQPQHF

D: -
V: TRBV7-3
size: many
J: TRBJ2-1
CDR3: CASSSQGQGHEQFF

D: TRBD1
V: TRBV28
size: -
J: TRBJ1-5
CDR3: CASSLTTWGGGDQPQHF

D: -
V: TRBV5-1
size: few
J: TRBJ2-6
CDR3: CASSLFRGSGANVLTF

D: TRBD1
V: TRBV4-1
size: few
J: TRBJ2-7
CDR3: CASSPGQGAAYEQYF

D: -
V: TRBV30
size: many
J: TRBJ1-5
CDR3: CAWSKRTANQPQHF

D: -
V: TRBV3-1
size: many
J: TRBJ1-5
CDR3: CASSQDRRFPPQHF

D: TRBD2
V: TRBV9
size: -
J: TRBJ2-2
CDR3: CASSSGTSGVNTGELFF

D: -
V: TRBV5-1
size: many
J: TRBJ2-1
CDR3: CASSLLLTNEQFF

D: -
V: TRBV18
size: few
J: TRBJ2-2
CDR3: CASSPSYRTPNTGELFF

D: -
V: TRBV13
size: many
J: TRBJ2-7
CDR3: CASSSFSYEQYF

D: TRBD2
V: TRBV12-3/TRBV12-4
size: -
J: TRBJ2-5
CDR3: CASSLERGQIWDNEQYF

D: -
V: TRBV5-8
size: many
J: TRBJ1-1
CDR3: CASSPWRRVNTEAFF

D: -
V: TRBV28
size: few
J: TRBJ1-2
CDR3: CASRRAVPGNGYTF

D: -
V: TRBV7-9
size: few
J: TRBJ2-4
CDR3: CASSAAFGLGIQYF

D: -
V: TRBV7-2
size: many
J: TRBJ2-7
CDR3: CASSLAGWDEQYF

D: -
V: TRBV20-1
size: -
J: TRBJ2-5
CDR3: CSADRGKETQYF

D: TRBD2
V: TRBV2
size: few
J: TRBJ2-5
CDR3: CAGGGSGGPPETQYF

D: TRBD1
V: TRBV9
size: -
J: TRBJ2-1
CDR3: CASSVEGTGGSEQFF